The 16 T cell receptor beta chains below all came from one sample that was sequenced in a study of shared clonotypes between healthy human individuals. Profiling relied on immunoSEQ multiplex PCR, and the TCRdb table lists in-frame clones only, not all of them. This sample has millions of clones; roughly 94% occur once, and the top ten carry 0.1% to 0.15%. Sequencing input: naive CD4+ T cells sorted from blood. Subset specified: CD45RA+ positively selected. Receptor source: a man aged 18 to 29 in good health.

The chain employs TRBV7-3 and TRBJ2-3; a weak D match, TRBD1 (5 bases). V was trimmed by 5 bases and J by 0 bases, leaving 6 bases between them. Germline V gene sequence: CDR1 SGHTA, CDR2 FQGTGA. The CDR3 length is 13 residues. CDR3 nucleotide sequence: TGTGCCAGCAGCCGACAGAGCACAGATACGCAGTATTTT. The encoded protein is CASSRQSTDTQYF.

The gene calls are TRBV6-5 and TRBJ1-3; perhaps TRBD1 as D (5 bases). CDR3 length: 14 residues. Trimming cost V 6 bases and J 5 bases, with 14 bases left between them. Per the germline V gene, CDR1 is MNHEY and CDR2 is SVGAGI. CDR3 amino acids: CASRPPGGRNTIYF. The CDR3 nucleotides are TGTGCCAGCAGGCCTCCCGGGGGGAGAAACACCATATATTTT.

This clone was seen a single time. CDR3 in DNA: TGTGCCAGCAGAGCCCGTCCCGGGACTAGCACAGATACGCAGTATTTT. Its protein product is CASRARPGTSTDTQYF. The gene calls are TRBV28 and TRBJ2-3, with D tentatively TRBD2 (6 bases). Germline values: CDR1 MDHEN, CDR2 SYDVKM. The CDR3 totals 16 residues. The V end was cut by 6 bases, the J end by 0 bases, with 16 bases between.

The chain employs TRBV5-4 and TRBJ2-1; TRBD1 matches 9 bases. J gave up 9 bases and V 3 bases, and 13 bases lay outside the gene matches. Germline V gene data show CDR1 as SGHNT and CDR2 as YYREEE (reference sequence). The CDR3 covers 16 residues. The CDR3 region has the DNA TGTGCCAGCAGCTCCAGAGACAGGGGGGATCTGAGTGAGCAGTTCTTC. It translates to CASSSRDRGDLSEQFF.

The chain uses TRBV10-3 and TRBJ1-4; no clear D. V lost 0 bases, J lost 8 bases, and 13 bases lay in between. Germline V CDR1 and CDR2: ENHRY, SYGVKD. The CDR3 loop spans 15 amino acids. CDR3 sequence reads: CAISESGYMGEKLFF. CDR3 bases: TGTGCCATCAGTGAGTCGGGGTATATGGGCGAAAAACTGTTTTTT.

This clone was recorded once. One end of the junction varies from germline; a read error may be responsible. The rearrangement links TRBV7-9 to TRBJ2-3, with 10 bases fitting TRBD2. CDR1 and CDR2 (germline): SEHNR, FQNEAQ (reference sequence). This CDR3 comprises 18 residues. CDR3 in DNA: TGTGCCAGCAGCATAGCCCCAACTAGCGGGGTGTTCACAGATACGCAGTATTTT. This translates into CASSIAPTSGVFTDTQYF.

The chain combines TRBV5-6 with TRBJ1-2; D call uncertain. The CDR3 contains 14 residues. Trimming stripped 0 bases from V and 4 bases from J, with 10 bases between. Germline V CDR1 and CDR2: SGHDT, YYEEEE. The CDR3 sequence: CASSLVWPRYGYTF. The CDR3 DNA reads as TGTGCCAGCAGCTTGGTTTGGCCCCGCTATGGCTACACCTTC.

Comments on this clone: Other DNA sequences of this sample code for an identical CDR3. The chain uses TRBV18 and TRBJ2-5, with a weak D call TRBD1 (5 bases). The CDR3 is 14 residues long. V lost 3 bases and J 1 base, leaving 9 bases between the germline ends. Per the germline V gene, CDR1 is KGHSH and CDR2 is LQKENI. This chain's CDR3 is CASSPGATQETQYF. DNA for the CDR3: TGTGCCAGCTCACCTGGGGCTACCCAAGAGACCCAGTACTTC.

The V call is TRBV27, the J call TRBJ2-7, with 10 bases aligning to TRBD2. The CDR3 is made up of 14 amino acids. The J segment lost 3 bases and the V segment lost 6 bases, leaving 5 bases of the junction unmatched. From germline, CDR1 is MNHEY and CDR2 SMNVEV (reference sequence). CDR3 DNA sequence: TGTGCCAGCAGAGCGCTAGCGGGGGACTACGAGCAGTACTTC. It translates to CASRALAGDYEQYF.

A remark on this clone: Other nucleotide sequences in the sample specify the same CDR3. The V gene is TRBV5-4, the J gene TRBJ2-5; TRBD2 aligns across 14 bases. The ends lost 3 bases at V and 5 bases at J; junction bases unmatched: 3. This CDR3 comprises 15 residues. The germline gives CDR1 SGHNT, CDR2 YYREEE (reference sequence). The chain's CDR3 is CASSSGLAGAETQYF. The CDR3, as DNA: TGTGCCAGCAGCTCGGGACTAGCGGGAGCGGAGACCCAGTACTTC.

The chain combines TRBV9 with TRBJ2-1, with 8 bases that match TRBD1. CDR3 length equals 14 residues. CDR1 and CDR2 (germline): SGDLS, YYNGEE. V shed 3 bases and J 4 bases; nucleotides not matched to a gene: 3. CDR3 amino acids: CASSGQGRYNEQFF. The DNA of the CDR3 is TGTGCCAGCAGCGGACAGGGGAGGTACAATGAGCAGTTCTTC.

This sequence joins TRBV28 and TRBJ2-7, with TRBD2 identical over 7 bases. The CDR3 runs 14 residues. The V gene end was trimmed by 3 bases and the J gene end by 6 bases; junction bases not matched to a gene: 8. Germline values: CDR1 MDHEN, CDR2 SYDVKM. CDR3 in DNA: TGTGCCAGCAGTTTGGCGGGGGTGGTGAGCGAGCAGTACTTC. This encodes CASSLAGVVSEQYF.

The chain links TRBV7-2 to TRBJ2-3; the D is unclear. V was clipped by 3 bases and J by 6 bases, with 4 bases between them. The CDR3 covers 11 residues. Germline V gene lookup returns CDR1 SGHTA and CDR2 FQGNSA. The CDR3, as DNA: TGTGCCAGCAGCTTCGGGGATACGCAGTATTTT. Amino acid sequence: CASSFGDTQYF.

This clone was observed many times. V and J are TRBV19 and TRBJ2-7; 9 nucleotides line up with TRBD2. V lost 5 bases and J lost 0; bases outside the gene matches: 8. CDR3 length: 16 residues. The germline V gene encodes CDR1 LNHDA and CDR2 SQIVND (reference sequence). CDR3 in DNA: TGTGCCAGTAGTTCGAGACTAGCGGAGCGCTCCTACGAGCAGTACTTC. Translation gives CASSSRLAERSYEQYF. The full variable domain, rest sourced from reference TRBV19 and TRBJ2-7, is DGGITQSPKYLFRKEGQNVTLSCEQNLNHDAMYWYRQDPGQGLRLIYYSQIVNDFQKGDIAEGYSVSREKKESFPLTVTSAQKNPTAFYLCASSSRLAERSYEQYFGPGTRLTVT.

The chain links TRBV6-1 to TRBJ1-1; tentative D call: TRBD1 (6 bases). Per germline, CDR1 MNHNS and CDR2 SASEGT. The length of the CDR3 is 14 residues. V lost 3 bases, J lost 3 bases, and 11 bases lay in between. The CDR3 DNA reads as TGTGCCAGCAGTGACAGGGGAGGGGACACTGAAGCTTTCTTT. Residues: CASSDRGGDTEAFF.

The chain couples TRBV19 to TRBJ2-2, with 8 bases matching TRBD1. Germline-derived CDR1 and CDR2 are LNHDA and SQIVND (reference sequence). CDR3 length: 15 residues. The V segment lost 9 bases and the J segment 5 bases; nucleotides outside the gene matches: 11. CDR3 in amino acids: CASKPQGTGTGELFF. The CDR3 DNA follows: TGTGCCAGCAAACCACAGGGGACAGGTACCGGGGAGCTGTTTTTT.